There are a few counts of the clone carrying this T cell receptor beta chain. TCRdb analysed the 5' RACE reads with MiXCR anew, one entry per CDR3 protein. The data hold hundreds of thousands of distinct CDR3 sequences, with 20% to 25% observed a single time. These data originate in a study of T-cell memory formation after mild COVID-19. This CDR3 is built from 12 residues. V lost 7 bases to trimming and J lost 3 bases; unmatched junction nucleotides: 3. Germline V gene lookup returns CDR1 DFQATT and CDR2 SNEGSKA (reference sequence). Sequenced sample: PBMCs or a T cell subset sorted from them (not recorded which). This chain uses TRBV20-1 with TRBJ2-5; TRBD2 aligns across 9 bases. This TCR was recovered from a man between 18 and 29 years old who had mild COVID-19 (a few samples of this study predate the infection). Cell type and time point are not known. The CDR3 region has the DNA TGCAGTGAATCTAGCGGGGAAGAGACCCAGTACTTC. Its protein product is CSESSGEETQYF.